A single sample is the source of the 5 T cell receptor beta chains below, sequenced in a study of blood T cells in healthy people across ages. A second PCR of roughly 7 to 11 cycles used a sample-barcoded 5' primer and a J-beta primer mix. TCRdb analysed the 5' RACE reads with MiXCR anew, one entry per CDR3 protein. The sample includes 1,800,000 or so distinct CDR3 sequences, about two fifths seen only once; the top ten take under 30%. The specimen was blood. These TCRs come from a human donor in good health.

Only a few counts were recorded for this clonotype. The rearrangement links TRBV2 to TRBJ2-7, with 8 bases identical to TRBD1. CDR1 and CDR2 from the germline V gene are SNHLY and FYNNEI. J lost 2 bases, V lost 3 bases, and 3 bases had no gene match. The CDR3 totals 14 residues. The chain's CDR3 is CASSDNRGAYEQYF. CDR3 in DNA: TGTGCCAGCAGTGATAACAGGGGGGCCTACGAGCAGTACTTC.

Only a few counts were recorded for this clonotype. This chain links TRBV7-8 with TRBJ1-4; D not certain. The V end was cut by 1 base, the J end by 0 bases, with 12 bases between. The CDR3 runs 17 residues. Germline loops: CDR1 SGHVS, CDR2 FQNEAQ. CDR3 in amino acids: CASSLGFQLTTNEKLFF. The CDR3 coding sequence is TGTGCCAGCAGCTTAGGTTTTCAGCTTACAACTAATGAAAAACTGTTTTTT.

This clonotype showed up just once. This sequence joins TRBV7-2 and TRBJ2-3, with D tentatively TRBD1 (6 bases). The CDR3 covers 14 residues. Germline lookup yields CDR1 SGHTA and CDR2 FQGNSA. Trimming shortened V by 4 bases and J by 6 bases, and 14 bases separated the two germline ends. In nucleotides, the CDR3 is TGTGCCAGCAGCTGGGGGCGGACGGTTGATACGCAGTATTTT. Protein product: CASSWGRTVDTQYF.

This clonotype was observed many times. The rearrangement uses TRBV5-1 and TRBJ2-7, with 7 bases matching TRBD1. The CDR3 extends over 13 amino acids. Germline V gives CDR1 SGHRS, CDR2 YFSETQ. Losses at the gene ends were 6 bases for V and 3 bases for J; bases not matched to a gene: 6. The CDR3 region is CASNRGRSYEQYF. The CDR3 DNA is TGCGCCAGCAACAGGGGACGGAGCTACGAGCAGTACTTC.

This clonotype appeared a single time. CDR3 loop: CASSPTHRVAKNIQYF. The CDR3 DNA reads as TGTGCCAGCAGTCCTACTCACAGGGTTGCCAAAAACATTCAGTACTTC. V and J are TRBV28 and TRBJ2-4, with D perhaps TRBD1 (6 bases). V was pared by 5 bases and J by 1 base, with 15 bases between. CDR3 size: 16 residues. Germline CDR1 MDHEN, CDR2 SYDVKM. The full variable domain, rest sourced from reference TRBV28 and TRBJ2-4, is DVKVTQSSRYLVKRTGEKVFLECVQDMDHENMFWYRQDPGLGLRLIYFSYDVKMKEKGDIPEGYSVSREKKERFSLILESASTNQTSMYLCASSPTHRVAKNIQYFGAGTRLSVL.